Listed here are 27 T cell receptor beta chains from one sample, sequenced in a study of T cell responses to AZD1222 COVID-19 vaccine. Profiling relied on immunoSEQ multiplex PCR, and the TCRdb table lists in-frame clones only, not all of them. The table includes more than 95,000 clones, around 89% detected once. This specimen consisted of peripheral blood, obtained 28 days after the second AZD1222 dose. All receptors come from an adult who received the AZD1222 COVID-19 vaccine.

V usage is TRBV7-8 and J usage is TRBJ2-2; possible D gene TRBD2, 5 bases. This CDR3 contains 16 residues. V was shortened by 1 base and J by 1 base, with 10 bases between the two germline ends. Looked up from germline, CDR1 is SGHVS and CDR2 is FQNEAQ. The CDR3 coding sequence is TGTGCCAGCAGCTTAGGAGGACTGAGGAACACCGGGGAGCTGTTTTTT. Translated, it gives CASSLGGLRNTGELFF.

The chain couples TRBV3-1 (or the pseudogene TRBV3-2) to TRBJ1-2; a weak D match, TRBD1 (5 bases). CDR1 LGHDT and CDR2 YNNKEL come from the germline V gene (reference sequence). The CDR3 runs 15 residues. V was clipped by 4 bases and J by 0 bases, with 12 bases between them. Here the CDR3 reads CASSLGALTNYGYTF. Written as DNA, the CDR3 is TGTGCCAGCAGCCTTGGGGCACTTACTAACTATGGCTACACCTTC.

The CDR3 sequence: CASSQDGYGTGYGYTF. CDR3 DNA sequence: TGCGCCAGCAGCCAAGATGGCTACGGGACAGGCTATGGCTACACCTTC. V usage is TRBV4-3 and J usage is TRBJ1-2, with 8 bases identical to TRBD1. Germline lookup yields CDR1 LGHNA and CDR2 YSLEER. The J segment lost 4 bases and the V segment lost 0 bases, leaving 7 bases of the junction unmatched. The CDR3 contains 16 residues.

This clone was counted a few times. This chain links TRBV4-2 with TRBJ2-7, with unresolved D. CDR1 LGHNA and CDR2 YNFKEQ come from the germline V gene. V dropped 0 bases and J dropped 4 bases, with 13 bases sitting between them. The CDR3 has 15 residues. The CDR3 is CASSQDTGFLYEQYF. CDR3 DNA: TGTGCCAGCAGCCAAGATACGGGCTTCTTATACGAGCAGTACTTC.

This chain links TRBV18 with TRBJ2-7; tentatively, D is TRBD2 (6 bases). Trimming removed 4 bases from V and 6 bases from J, with 10 bases in between. CDR3 length: 12 residues. Germline CDR1 reads KGHSH; CDR2 reads LQKENI. The CDR3 nucleotides read TGTGCCAGCTCACGGGACTCCACCGAGCAGTACTTC. This codes for CASSRDSTEQYF.

This chain joins TRBV21-1 and TRBJ2-2; TRBD2, the table's D call, lacks a check against the DNA. TRBV21-1 has pseudogene status. This CDR3 is 18 amino acids long. The CDR3 reads CATRGGLAGEENTGELFF. The CDR3, as DNA: TGTGCCACCCGCGGGGGACTAGCGGGAGAGGAAAACACCGGGGAGCTGTTTTTT.

This clone appeared once. This chain's CDR3 is CASSSRVSYEQYF. The CDR3 coding sequence is TGTGCCAGTAGTAGCCGGGTCTCCTACGAGCAGTACTTC. V gene TRBV19 combines with J gene TRBJ2-7; D unclear. V lost 4 bases and J 0 bases, leaving 7 bases between the germline ends. CDR3 size: 13 residues. CDR1 LNHDA and CDR2 SQIVND come from the germline V gene (reference sequence).

The V and J genes are TRBV28 and TRBJ2-7, with D uncertain. CDR3 size: 14 residues. The germline V gene has CDR1 MDHEN and CDR2 SYDVKM. Trimming pared 2 bases from V and 6 bases from J, leaving 14 bases between. The CDR3 DNA sequence: TGTGCCAGCAGTTTAGGTCGGCCCGAGATCGAGCAGTACTTC. Translation gives CASSLGRPEIEQYF.

The chain employs TRBV30 and TRBJ1-1; a weak D match, TRBD1 (6 bases). Trimming shortened V by 3 bases and J by 10 bases, and 18 bases separated the two germline ends. This CDR3 is built from 13 residues. The germline CDR1 and CDR2 sequences are GTSNPN and SVGIG (reference sequence). The CDR3 loop is CAWSDLGGGVAFF. In nucleotides, the CDR3 is TGTGCCTGGAGCGACTTAGGGGGTGGGGTAGCTTTCTTT.

This chain links TRBV12-3 or TRBV12-4 with TRBJ1-5, with D tentatively TRBD1 (5 bases). The CDR3 spans 13 residues. V dropped 5 bases and J dropped 7 bases, with 12 bases sitting between them. In DNA form, the CDR3 reads TGTGCCAGCAGTGAAGACAGACTCCAGCCCCAGCATTTT. This sequence encodes CASSEDRLQPQHF.

The sample holds a few counts of this clone. The rearrangement joins TRBV7-9 to TRBJ2-1; either TRBD1 or TRBD2 may supply D (5 bases each). Trimming pared 1 base from V and 7 bases from J, leaving 23 bases between. This CDR3 spans 18 amino acids. Germline CDR1 and CDR2: SEHNR and FQNEAQ (reference sequence). The CDR3: CASSLDGVGPLVVNEQFF. CDR3 nucleotides: TGTGCCAGCAGCTTAGATGGGGTGGGACCGTTGGTTGTTAATGAGCAGTTCTTC. Full variable domain (remainder filled in from reference TRBV7-9 and TRBJ2-1): DTGVSQNPRHKITKRGQNVTFRCDPISEHNRLYWYRQTLGQGPEFLTYFQNEAQLEKSRLLSDRFSAERPKGSFSTLEIQRTEQGDSAMYLCASSLDGVGPLVVNEQFFGPGTRLTVL.

This clone was counted a single time. The J gene is TRBJ1-6, the V gene TRBV15; weak D call: TRBD1 (5 bases). The CDR3 contains 13 residues. CDR1 LNHNV and CDR2 YYDKDF come from the germline V gene (reference sequence). V was clipped by 0 bases and J by 12 bases, with 9 bases between them. CDR3 sequence reads: CATSRDRDGPLHF. DNA of the CDR3: TGTGCCACCAGCAGAGATAGGGACGGACCCCTCCACTTT.

The chain employs TRBV30 and TRBJ1-3; weak D call: TRBD1 (5 bases). V dropped 1 base and J dropped 4 bases, with 5 bases sitting between them. The CDR3 totals 12 residues. Per the germline V gene, CDR1 is GTSNPN and CDR2 is SVGIG (reference sequence). In DNA form, the CDR3 reads TGTGCCTGGAGTGAGGGGGGAAACACCATATATTTT. Translated: CAWSEGGNTIYF.

The chain carries TRBV14 and TRBJ2-3, with TRBD2 as a possible D gene (5 bases). Germline CDR1 and CDR2: SGHDN and FVKESK. V lost 3 bases and J 7 bases, leaving 20 bases between the germline ends. There are 16 residues in the CDR3. DNA for the CDR3: TGTGCCAGCAGCCACGGGCTTTTGAAAGAGGGTAATACGCAGTATTTT. This gives the protein CASSHGLLKEGNTQYF.

This clone was seen once. The chain combines TRBV7-2 with TRBJ2-5; D gene uncertain. The V gene's germline CDR1 is SGHTA and CDR2 FQGNSA. Trimming cost V 0 bases and J 5 bases, with 13 bases left between them. The CDR3 runs 15 residues. The CDR3 is CASSLAMGYQETQYF. The DNA for the CDR3 is TGTGCCAGCAGCTTAGCGATGGGGTATCAGGAGACCCAGTACTTC.

This sequence joins TRBV19 and TRBJ2-7, with 12 bases lining up with TRBD2. CDR1 LNHDA and CDR2 SQIVND come from the germline V gene (reference sequence). This CDR3 has 15 amino acids. V was pared by 4 bases and J by 4 bases, with 5 bases of the junction left unmatched. CDR3 region: CASSKGTSGGYEQYF. The CDR3 DNA follows: TGTGCCAGTAGTAAGGGAACTAGCGGGGGGTACGAGCAGTACTTC.

The chain joins TRBV19 to TRBJ1-2; D perhaps matches TRBD1 (5 bases). Trimming removed 9 bases at V and 8 bases at J, with 22 bases between. The CDR3 has 14 amino acids. Germline values: CDR1 LNHDA, CDR2 SQIVND (reference sequence). The CDR3 nucleotides are TGTGCCAGCACTCCGGGGTGGCAGGGTGGCGGCTACACCTTC. Translating it yields CASTPGWQGGGYTF.

This clone occurred once. The chain has TRBV27 and TRBJ2-7; TRBD2 matches 13 bases. Germline trimming cut 6 bases from V and 7 bases from J; bases unmatched to any gene: 6. The CDR3 loop spans 14 amino acids. CDR1 and CDR2 from the germline V gene are MNHEY and SMNVEV (reference sequence). For the CDR3, the DNA is TGTGCCAGCAGAGGACTAGCGGGAGCGGAGGAGCAGTACTTC. Translating gives CASRGLAGAEEQYF.

This clone was counted a few times. This rearrangement joins TRBV30 to TRBJ1-2; the D gene is possibly TRBD1 (5 bases). Germline assignment: CDR1 GTSNPN and CDR2 SVGIG (reference sequence). Trimming took off 0 bases at V and 2 bases at J, with 13 bases between the two ends. This CDR3 has 15 amino acids. CDR3 region: CAWSVLRGRNYGYTF. The CDR3 region has the DNA TGTGCCTGGAGTGTACTAAGGGGTAGGAACTATGGCTACACCTTC.

The gene calls are TRBV6-5 and TRBJ2-7, with 7 bases matching TRBD1. The trim removed 11 bases at V and 2 bases at J, leaving 12 bases unmatched. Per the germline V gene, CDR1 is MNHEY and CDR2 is SVGAGI. CDR3 length: 14 residues. CDR3 bases: TGTGCCGTAACCAAGAACAGGGGTACCTACGAGCAGTACTTC. It encodes CAVTKNRGTYEQYF.

The chain uses TRBV9 and TRBJ1-4; maybe TRBD1 (5 bases). V lost 0 bases to trimming and J lost 8 bases, with 14 bases between them. The CDR3 length is 15 residues. CDR1 SGDLS and CDR2 YYNGEE come from the germline V gene. This chain's CDR3 is CASSVGHRMGEKLFF. The CDR3, as DNA: TGTGCCAGCAGCGTAGGGCACAGGATGGGGGAAAAACTGTTTTTT. The variable domain in full, completed from reference TRBV9 and TRBJ1-4, reads DSGVTQTPKHLITATGQRVTLRCSPRSGDLSVYWYQQSLDQGLQFLIQYYNGEERAKGNILERFSAQQFPDLHSELNLSSLELGDSALYFCASSVGHRMGEKLFFGSGTQLSVL.

This chain connects TRBV2 to TRBJ2-1; tentative D call: TRBD1 (6 bases). Germline-derived CDR1 and CDR2 are SNHLY and FYNNEI. This CDR3 spans 18 amino acids. Trimming removed 6 bases from V and 0 bases from J, with 21 bases in between. For the CDR3, the DNA is TGTGCCAGCAGCGAACCGGACAGTAGCAGGAGCTCCTACAATGAGCAGTTCTTC. It codes for CASSEPDSSRSSYNEQFF.

This chain connects TRBV5-1 to TRBJ1-6; D is possibly TRBD1 (6 bases). The V end was cut by 4 bases, the J end by 7 bases, with 18 bases between. Germline values: CDR1 SGHRS, CDR2 YFSETQ. This CDR3 spans 16 amino acids. The CDR3 here is CASSPGQPNYNSPLHF. The CDR3 DNA reads as TGCGCCAGCAGCCCTGGACAGCCCAACTACAATTCACCCCTCCACTTT.

The rearrangement links TRBV5-4 to TRBJ2-5; 9 bases agree with TRBD2. The CDR3 extends over 15 amino acids. Trimming at V came to 7 bases and at J to 1 base, leaving 8 bases not matched to a gene. The germline V gene has CDR1 SGHNT and CDR2 YYREEE (reference sequence). The CDR3 DNA reads TGTGCCAGCTCGCGGGGGGGCCAGACCCAAGAGACCCAGTACTTC. Amino acids: CASSRGGQTQETQYF.

The chain uses TRBV11-3 and TRBJ1-1; D gene ambiguous. The CDR3 has 14 residues. The V gene's germline CDR1 is SGHNT and CDR2 YENEEA. The V end was cut by 3 bases, the J end by 2 bases, with 10 bases between. The chain's CDR3 is CASSLSGTNTEAFF. CDR3 coding DNA: TGTGCCAGCAGCTTGTCAGGTACAAACACTGAAGCTTTCTTT.

The gene calls are TRBV15 and TRBJ1-1, with D perhaps TRBD1 (6 bases). Trimming removed 3 bases at V and 1 base at J, with 18 bases between. The CDR3 has 17 residues. Germline assignment: CDR1 LNHNV and CDR2 YYDKDF (reference sequence). For the CDR3, the DNA is TGTGCCACCAGCAGGAATTATTTCGGACAGCCGAACACTGAAGCTTTCTTT. This codes for CATSRNYFGQPNTEAFF.

The chain employs TRBV9 and TRBJ2-1; D gene unclear. V gave up 0 bases and J gave up 4 bases, with 11 bases separating them. This CDR3 contains 15 residues. Germline V gives CDR1 SGDLS, CDR2 YYNGEE. Here the CDR3 reads CASSVVAGEYNEQFF. In nucleotides, the CDR3 is TGTGCCAGCAGCGTAGTAGCCGGCGAGTACAATGAGCAGTTCTTC.